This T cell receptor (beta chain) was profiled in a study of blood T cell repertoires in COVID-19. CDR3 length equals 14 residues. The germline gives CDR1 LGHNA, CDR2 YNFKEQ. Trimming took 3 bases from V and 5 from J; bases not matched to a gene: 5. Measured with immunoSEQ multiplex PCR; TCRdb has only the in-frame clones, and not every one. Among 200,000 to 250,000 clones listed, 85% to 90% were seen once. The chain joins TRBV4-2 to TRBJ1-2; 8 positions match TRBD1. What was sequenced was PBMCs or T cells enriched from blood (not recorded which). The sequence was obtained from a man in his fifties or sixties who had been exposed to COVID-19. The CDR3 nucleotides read TGTGCCAGCAGCCAGGCCCAGGGGGCTTATGGCTACACCTTC. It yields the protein CASSQAQGAYGYTF.